The 8 T cell receptor beta chains presented below share a single source sample, sequenced in a study of beta chain features in type 1 diabetes. Expressed TCRB transcripts were sequenced after all isolated RNA was converted to cDNA. The table came from immunoSEQ multiplex PCR; TCRdb's copy has only in-frame clones and leaves some out. The repertoire holds over 150,000 clones, with about 12% as singletons. The specimen was central memory CD4+ T cells from blood. Source of these receptors: a woman between 18 and 29 years old in good health.

This clone came up a few times. This chain links TRBV10-3 with TRBJ2-3, with TRBD2 as a possible D gene (6 bases). V was clipped by 2 bases and J by 2 bases, with 8 bases between them. This CDR3 is built from 14 residues. The germline CDR1 and CDR2 sequences are ENHRY and SYGVKD. This CDR3 is CAISEAGPTDTQYF. CDR3 DNA sequence: TGTGCCATCAGTGAGGCGGGACCCACAGATACGCAGTATTTT.

This clone was found a few times. CDR3 sequence: CSVGTPRPSSYEQYF. The CDR3 DNA reads TGCAGCGTTGGGACACCCCGTCCTAGCTCCTACGAGCAGTACTTC. The chain has TRBV29-1 and TRBJ2-7; D is possibly TRBD1 (5 bases). The CDR3 sequence is 15 residues long. V was pared by 4 bases and J by 0 bases, with 16 bases between. Germline CDR1 and CDR2: SQVTM and ANQGSEA.

This chain links TRBV6-6 with TRBJ1-3; TRBD1 matches 7 bases. Germline trimming cut 6 bases from V and 4 bases from J; bases unmatched to any gene: 9. The germline CDR1 and CDR2 sequences are MNHNY and SVGAGI (reference sequence). The CDR3 is 15 residues long. The CDR3 reads CASRKVQGQGNTIYF. The CDR3 DNA follows: TGTGCCAGCAGGAAAGTGCAGGGACAGGGAAACACCATATATTTT.

The chain couples TRBV28 to TRBJ2-7; 9 bases fit TRBD2. J lost 1 base, V lost 5 bases, and 3 bases had no gene match. The CDR3 is 14 amino acids. Germline V CDR1 and CDR2: MDHEN, SYDVKM. For the CDR3, the DNA is TGTGCCAGCAGTCTAGCGGGGCCGTCCTACGAGCAGTACTTC. Its translation: CASSLAGPSYEQYF. The full variable domain, rest sourced from reference TRBV28 and TRBJ2-7, is DVKVTQSSRYLVKRTGEKVFLECVQDMDHENMFWYRQDPGLGLRLIYFSYDVKMKEKGDIPEGYSVSREKKERFSLILESASTNQTSMYLCASSLAGPSYEQYFGPGTRLTVT.

The J gene is TRBJ2-3, the V gene TRBV19; D perhaps matches TRBD2 (6 bases). Between the trimmed V and J ends, which lost 8 bases and 5 bases, there was a span of 11 bases. This CDR3 region has 12 residues. The germline V gene encodes CDR1 LNHDA and CDR2 SQIVND (reference sequence). Here the CDR3 reads CASGDWQDTQYF. The CDR3 DNA follows: TGTGCCAGTGGGGACTGGCAAGATACGCAGTATTTT.

The V call is TRBV9, the J call TRBJ1-5, with a possible D match to TRBD1 (6 bases). The V gene lost 3 bases and the J gene lost 3 bases, with 10 bases spanning the gap. The CDR3 length is 14 residues. Germline lookup yields CDR1 SGDLS and CDR2 YYNGEE. CDR3 bases: TGTGCCAGCAGCGCCGGACAGCCCAATCAGCCCCAGCATTTT. Amino acids: CASSAGQPNQPQHF.

The rearrangement uses TRBV11-2 and TRBJ1-2, with D unresolved. This CDR3 is built from 13 residues. Germline V gives CDR1 SGHAT, CDR2 FQNNGV. Trimming removed 0 bases from V and 7 bases from J, with 9 bases in between. CDR3 in amino acids: CASSLDPPGGYTF. The CDR3 DNA is TGTGCCAGCAGCTTAGACCCCCCGGGTGGCTACACCTTC.

This clone occurred a few times. The V gene is TRBV10-3, the J gene TRBJ2-5; possible D gene TRBD1, 5 bases. CDR1 is ENHRY, CDR2 SYGVKD, per germline. CDR3 length equals 13 residues. Trimming stripped 5 bases from V and 2 bases from J, with 9 bases between. The chain's CDR3 is CAISTTAQETQYF. CDR3 nucleotide sequence: TGTGCCATCAGTACGACAGCACAAGAGACCCAGTACTTC.